This T cell receptor beta chain was profiled in a study of shared clonotypes between healthy human individuals. TCRdb keeps only in-frame clones here, not all; method: immunoSEQ multiplex PCR. Among around 2.1 million clones listed, roughly 91% were seen once. Trimming removed 1 base at V and 7 bases at J, with 5 bases between. The CDR3 contains 12 residues. Germline V gene data show CDR1 as SGHVS and CDR2 as FNYEAQ. CD45RO-negative CD8 cells positively selected for CCR7 made up the naive population, which excluded terminally differentiated effector memory CD45RA+ cells. The sequence derives from a man aged 18 to 30 in good health. Some clones in this sample may be carry-over from other donors' samples. The sequenced sample consisted of naive CD8+ T cells from PBMCs. The rearrangement joins TRBV7-6 to TRBJ2-1, with D unclear. This CDR3 is CASSLVGNEQFF. CDR3 nucleotides: TGTGCCAGCAGCTTAGTGGGTAATGAGCAGTTCTTC. Full variable domain (outside the CDR3, taken from reference TRBV7-6 and TRBJ2-1): GAGVSQSPRYKVTKRGQDVALRCDPISGHVSLYWYRQALGQGPEFLTYFNYEAQQDKSGLPNDRFSAERPEGSISTLTIQRTEQRDSAMYRCASSLVGNEQFFGPGTRLTVL.